One T cell receptor (beta chain) is described in this entry. The data originate from a study of technical replicates of blood from a handful of donors. The data were produced by immunoSEQ multiplex PCR, yet TCRdb's version contains in-frame clones alone and is incomplete. This sample has approximately 12,000 clones; 65% to 90% occur once, and the top ten carry about an eighth. CDR1 and CDR2 from the germline V gene are SGHRS and YFSETQ. The CDR3 has 15 residues. The V gene lost 2 bases and the J gene lost 2 bases, with 14 bases spanning the gap. The specimen sequenced was PBMCs. This rearrangement joins TRBV5-1 to TRBJ2-7; a weak D match, TRBD1 (7 bases). The sequence was collected from a human donor in good health. DNA for the CDR3: TGCGCCAGCAGCTTACAGGGGTGGGGGGCCTACGAGCAGTACTTC. It codes for CASSLQGWGAYEQYF. Supplemented by reference TRBV5-1 and TRBJ2-7, the full variable domain reads KAGVTQTPRYLIKTRGQQVTLSCSPISGHRSVSWYQQTPGQGLQFLFEYFSETQRNKGNFPGRFSGRQFSNSRSEMNVSTLELGDSALYLCASSLQGWGAYEQYFGPGTRLTVT.